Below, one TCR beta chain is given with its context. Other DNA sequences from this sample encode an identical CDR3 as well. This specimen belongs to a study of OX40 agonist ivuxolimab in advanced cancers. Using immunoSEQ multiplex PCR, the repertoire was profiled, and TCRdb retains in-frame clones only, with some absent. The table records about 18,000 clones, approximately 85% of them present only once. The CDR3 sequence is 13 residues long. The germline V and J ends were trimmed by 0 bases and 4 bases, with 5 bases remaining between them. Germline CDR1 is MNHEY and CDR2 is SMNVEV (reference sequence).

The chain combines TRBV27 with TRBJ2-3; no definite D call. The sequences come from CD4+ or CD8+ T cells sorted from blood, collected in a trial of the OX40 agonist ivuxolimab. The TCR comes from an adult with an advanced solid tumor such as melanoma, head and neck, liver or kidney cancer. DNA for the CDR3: TGTGCCAGCAGTTTATCGAGGCCAGATACGCAGTATTTT. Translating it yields CASSLSRPDTQYF.